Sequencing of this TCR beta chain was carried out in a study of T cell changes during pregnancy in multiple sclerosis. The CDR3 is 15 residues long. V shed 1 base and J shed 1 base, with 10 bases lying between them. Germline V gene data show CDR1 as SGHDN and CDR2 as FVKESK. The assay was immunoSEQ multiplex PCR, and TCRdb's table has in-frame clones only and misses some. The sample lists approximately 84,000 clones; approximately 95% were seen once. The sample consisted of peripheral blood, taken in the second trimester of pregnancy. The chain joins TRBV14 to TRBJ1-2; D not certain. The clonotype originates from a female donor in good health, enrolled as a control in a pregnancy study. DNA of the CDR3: TGTGCCAGCAGCCAAGTTCTAGGTTATAACTATGGCTACACCTTC. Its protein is CASSQVLGYNYGYTF.